Listed below are T cell receptor beta chains from one sample, sequenced in a study of response to subunit inactivated influenza vaccine. TCRdb re-derived calls from the RT-PCR reads in MiXCR, one entry per CDR3 protein. In the table there are 500,000 to 550,000 distinct CDR3 sequences, around 7.7% of which are singletons. Sequences were derived from PBMCs from blood, sampled about 24 months after vaccination. Receptor source: a man aged 50 to 69 who received an inactivated influenza vaccine. The CDR3 runs from the conserved cysteine through the conserved F or W. The order of the fields is D gene, V gene, J gene, clone size, CDR3 protein, CDR3 DNA. D genes are given only for firm matches. Not all rows give a size; the values are once, few, many and, for expanded clones, a class.

TRBD2	TRBV19	TRBJ2-3	.	CASSIDGLAGGFTDTQYF	TGTGCCAGTAGTATAGATGGACTAGCGGGGGGATTCACAGATACGCAGTATTTT
.	TRBV7-2	TRBJ2-6	.	CASSPRTVDSGANVLTF	TGTGCCAGCAGCCCCCGGACCGTCGACTCTGGGGCCAACGTCCTGACTTTC
TRBD1	TRBV7-2	TRBJ2-7	many	CASSLGTGSYEQYF	TGTGCCAGCAGTTTAGGGACAGGGTCGTACGAGCAGTACTTC
.	TRBV7-2	TRBJ2-1	few	CASSTRLKHNEQFF	TGTGCCAGCAGCACCCGACTAAAACACAATGAGCAGTTCTTC
.	TRBV15	TRBJ2-5	.	CATSRSKAETQYF	TGTGCCACCAGCCGATCGAAAGCAGAGACCCAGTACTTC
TRBD1	TRBV20-1	TRBJ2-1	many	CSASDRGASSYNEQFF	TGCAGTGCTAGTGACAGGGGGGCAAGCTCCTACAATGAGCAGTTCTTC
.	TRBV18	TRBJ2-2	.	CASSPFKGTNTGELFF	TGTGCCAGCTCACCCTTCAAGGGGACGAACACCGGGGAGCTGTTTTTT
TRBD1	TRBV7-2	TRBJ2-2	.	CASRRTGENTGELFF	TGTGCCAGCAGGAGGACAGGGGAGAACACCGGGGAGCTGTTTTTT
TRBD1	TRBV14	TRBJ1-1	few	CASSGQGGVNTEAFF	TGTGCCAGCAGCGGACAGGGAGGGGTGAACACTGAAGCTTTCTTT
.	TRBV9	TRBJ1-4	.	CASSSGRLTNEKLFF	TGTGCCAGCAGCTCAGGACGGTTAACTAATGAAAAACTGTTTTTT
TRBD2	TRBV6-1	TRBJ2-3	.	CASRTPSGGAPIRADTQYF	TGTGCCAGCAGAACCCCTAGCGGGGGGGCCCCCATAAGGGCAGATACGCAGTATTTT
.	TRBV4-2	TRBJ1-5	few	CASSQNGGQYNQPQHF	TGTGCCAGCAGCCAAAATGGGGGGCAGTACAATCAGCCCCAGCATTTT
TRBD1	TRBV12-3/TRBV12-4	TRBJ2-1	few	CASSFDRGGYNEQFF	TGTGCCAGCAGTTTTGACAGGGGAGGCTACAATGAGCAGTTCTTC
.	TRBV18	TRBJ2-2	.	CASSPPLRHGELFF	TGTGCCAGCTCACCGCCATTGAGGCACGGGGAGCTGTTTTTT
.	TRBV28	TRBJ1-5	many	CASSFDRLNQPQHF	TGTGCCAGCAGTTTTGACAGGCTGAATCAGCCCCAGCATTTT
.	TRBV5-1	TRBJ2-7	many	CASSLGIVGLSYEQYF	TGCGCCAGCAGCTTGGGAATCGTCGGCCTCTCCTACGAGCAGTACTTC
.	TRBV3-1	TRBJ2-1	.	CASSQDEGNEQFF	TGTGCCAGCAGCCAAGACGAGGGCAATGAGCAGTTCTTC
.	TRBV20-1	TRBJ2-3	few	CRGDGGAEDTQYF	TGCAGAGGCGACGGGGGCGCGGAAGATACGCAGTATTTT